A selection of T cell receptor beta chains follows, all from one sample in a study of cytomegalovirus exposure and HLA in healthy donors. Measured with immunoSEQ multiplex PCR; TCRdb has only the in-frame clones, and not every one. The table includes 120,000 to 150,000 clones, almost 80% detected once. Material: PBMCs. The origin of the receptors is a woman aged 40 to 55 in good health and CMV-seropositive. The CDR3 runs from the conserved cysteine through the conserved F or W. D genes are given only for firm matches. Clone sizes are given selectively: once, few, many, or a class where the clone is expanded.

j_gene: TRBJ1-1
abundance: -
d_gene: -
v_gene: TRBV6-5
CDR3aa: CASRELGDTEAFF
CDR3nt: TGTGCCAGCAGAGAACTCGGGGACACTGAAGCTTTCTTT

j_gene: TRBJ1-1
abundance: -
d_gene: -
v_gene: TRBV9
CDR3aa: CASSAERGGANTEAFF
CDR3nt: TGTGCCAGCAGCGCAGAACGAGGGGGGGCGAACACTGAAGCTTTCTTT

j_gene: TRBJ1-6
abundance: -
d_gene: -
v_gene: TRBV5-1
CDR3aa: CASSLAGVQSPLHF
CDR3nt: TGCGCCAGCAGCTTGGCCGGGGTGCAGTCACCCCTCCACTTT

j_gene: TRBJ1-2
abundance: -
d_gene: -
v_gene: TRBV2
CDR3aa: CASSESQGLGGYTF
CDR3nt: TGTGCCAGCAGTGAATCCCAGGGTCTGGGCGGCTACACCTTC

j_gene: TRBJ2-1
abundance: -
d_gene: -
v_gene: TRBV11-3
CDR3aa: CASSPLAVNEQFF
CDR3nt: TGTGCCAGCTCCCCCTTAGCGGTGAATGAGCAGTTCTTC

j_gene: TRBJ2-5
abundance: -
d_gene: TRBD2
v_gene: TRBV2
CDR3aa: CASSLAGGPFPETQYF
CDR3nt: TGTGCCAGCAGTTTAGCGGGGGGGCCCTTCCCGGAGACCCAGTACTTC

j_gene: TRBJ1-4
abundance: -
d_gene: -
v_gene: TRBV5-6
CDR3aa: CASSLYFPFEEKLFF
CDR3nt: TGTGCCAGCAGCTTGTACTTCCCGTTCGAAGAAAAACTGTTTTTT

j_gene: TRBJ1-2
abundance: -
d_gene: -
v_gene: TRBV6-5
CDR3aa: CASRQDTTNYGYTF
CDR3nt: TGTGCCAGCAGGCAGGACACAACTAACTATGGCTACACCTTC

j_gene: TRBJ2-5
abundance: -
d_gene: TRBD2
v_gene: TRBV6-1
CDR3aa: CASSEARLAGETQYF
CDR3nt: TGTGCCAGCAGTGAAGCGCGACTAGCGGGGGAGACCCAGTACTTC

j_gene: TRBJ2-1
abundance: -
d_gene: -
v_gene: TRBV2
CDR3aa: CASSPGTYMSSYNEQFF
CDR3nt: TGTGCCAGCAGCCCCGGGACTTATATGAGCTCCTACAATGAGCAGTTCTTC

j_gene: TRBJ2-3
abundance: -
d_gene: -
v_gene: TRBV5-4
CDR3aa: CASSRGIADTQYF
CDR3nt: TGTGCCAGCAGCAGGGGGATTGCAGATACGCAGTATTTT

j_gene: TRBJ1-4
abundance: once
d_gene: -
v_gene: TRBV7-6
CDR3aa: CASSLGPTGPTNEKLFF
CDR3nt: TGTGCCAGCAGCCTTGGCCCGACAGGCCCCACTAATGAAAAACTGTTTTTT

j_gene: TRBJ2-5
abundance: few
d_gene: -
v_gene: TRBV25-1
CDR3aa: CASRFTGRQETQYF
CDR3nt: TGTGCCAGCAGGTTTACAGGGCGCCAAGAGACCCAGTACTTC

j_gene: TRBJ1-5
abundance: -
d_gene: TRBD1
v_gene: TRBV10-2
CDR3aa: CASKGGTGLQPQHF
CDR3nt: TGCGCCAGCAAAGGTGGGACAGGGCTTCAGCCCCAGCATTTT

j_gene: TRBJ1-2
abundance: -
d_gene: -
v_gene: TRBV6-1
CDR3aa: CARFDQDYGYTF
CDR3nt: TGTGCCAGGTTCGACCAGGACTATGGCTACACCTTC

j_gene: TRBJ1-5
abundance: few
d_gene: -
v_gene: TRBV11-2
CDR3aa: CASSLGQLNQPQHF
CDR3nt: TGTGCCAGCAGCTTAGGACAGCTCAATCAGCCCCAGCATTTT

j_gene: TRBJ2-7
abundance: -
d_gene: -
v_gene: TRBV18
CDR3aa: CASSRTGIREQYF
CDR3nt: TGTGCCAGCTCACGAACAGGGATTCGCGAGCAGTACTTC

j_gene: TRBJ2-5
abundance: -
d_gene: TRBD1
v_gene: TRBV28
CDR3aa: CASSSGTEETQYF
CDR3nt: TGTGCCAGCAGTTCCGGGACAGAAGAGACCCAGTACTTC

j_gene: TRBJ1-3
abundance: -
d_gene: TRBD1
v_gene: TRBV5-1
CDR3aa: CASSAQGAGNTIYF
CDR3nt: TGCGCCAGCAGCGCGCAGGGGGCTGGAAACACCATATATTTT

j_gene: TRBJ2-2
abundance: -
d_gene: -
v_gene: TRBV5-4
CDR3aa: CASSLEAGQTGELFF
CDR3nt: TGTGCCAGCAGCTTGGAAGCGGGTCAGACCGGGGAGCTGTTTTTT

j_gene: TRBJ2-1
abundance: -
d_gene: TRBD1
v_gene: TRBV19
CDR3aa: CASRDRVDNEQFF
CDR3nt: TGTGCCAGTAGGGACAGGGTTGACAATGAGCAGTTCTTC

j_gene: TRBJ1-1
abundance: -
d_gene: -
v_gene: TRBV29-1
CDR3aa: CSVAALAGNTEAFF
CDR3nt: TGCAGCGTTGCCGCATTAGCGGGAAACACTGAAGCTTTCTTT

j_gene: TRBJ2-4
abundance: -
d_gene: -
v_gene: TRBV2
CDR3aa: CASSEWTALNIQYF
CDR3nt: TGTGCCAGCAGTGAGTGGACAGCGCTAAACATTCAGTACTTC

j_gene: TRBJ2-5
abundance: -
d_gene: -
v_gene: TRBV7-9
CDR3aa: CASSLGGRETQYF
CDR3nt: TGTGCCAGCAGCTTAGGCGGTCGGGAGACCCAGTACTTC

j_gene: TRBJ1-2
abundance: few
d_gene: -
v_gene: TRBV15
CDR3aa: CATSLVSGANYGYTF
CDR3nt: TGTGCCACCAGCCTAGTTTCCGGAGCTAACTATGGCTACACCTTC

j_gene: TRBJ1-1
abundance: -
d_gene: TRBD1
v_gene: TRBV7-6
CDR3aa: CASSKHDRAEAFF
CDR3nt: TGTGCCAGCAGCAAGCACGACAGGGCTGAAGCTTTCTTT

j_gene: TRBJ1-6
abundance: -
d_gene: TRBD1
v_gene: TRBV7-9
CDR3aa: CASSPSIGTGEGSLHF
CDR3nt: TGTGCCAGCAGCCCGAGCATCGGGACAGGGGAGGGATCCCTCCACTTT

j_gene: TRBJ1-2
abundance: few
d_gene: TRBD1
v_gene: TRBV27
CDR3aa: CASSPRGTGGYTF
CDR3nt: TGTGCCAGCAGTCCCCGAGGGACAGGAGGCTACACCTTC

j_gene: TRBJ1-5
abundance: -
d_gene: -
v_gene: TRBV9
CDR3aa: CASSDIGSGNQPQHF
CDR3nt: TGTGCCAGCAGCGATATAGGGAGTGGCAATCAGCCCCAGCATTTT

j_gene: TRBJ1-1
abundance: -
d_gene: TRBD1
v_gene: TRBV6-1
CDR3aa: CASSEDRAATEAFF
CDR3nt: TGTGCCAGCAGTGAGGACAGGGCTGCCACTGAAGCTTTCTTT

j_gene: TRBJ2-1
abundance: -
d_gene: TRBD1
v_gene: TRBV7-3
CDR3aa: CASSIDRGPYNEQFF
CDR3nt: TGTGCCAGCAGCATCGACAGGGGTCCCTACAATGAGCAGTTCTTC

j_gene: TRBJ2-3
abundance: -
d_gene: TRBD2
v_gene: TRBV10-3
CDR3aa: CAISVTSGGMTDTQYF
CDR3nt: TGTGCCATCAGTGTAACTAGCGGGGGTATGACAGATACGCAGTATTTT